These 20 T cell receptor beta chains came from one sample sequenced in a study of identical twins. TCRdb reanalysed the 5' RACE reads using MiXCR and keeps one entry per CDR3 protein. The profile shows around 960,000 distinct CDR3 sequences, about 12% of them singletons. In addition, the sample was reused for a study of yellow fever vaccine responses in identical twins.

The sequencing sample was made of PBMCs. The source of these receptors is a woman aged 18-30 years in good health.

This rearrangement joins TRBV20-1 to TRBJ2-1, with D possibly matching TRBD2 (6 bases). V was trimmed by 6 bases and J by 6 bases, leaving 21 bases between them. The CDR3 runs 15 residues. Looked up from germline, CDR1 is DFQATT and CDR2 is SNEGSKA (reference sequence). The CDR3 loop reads CSAIGGGAISNEQFF. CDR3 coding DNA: TGCAGTGCCATAGGAGGCGGGGCGATATCCAATGAGCAGTTCTTC.

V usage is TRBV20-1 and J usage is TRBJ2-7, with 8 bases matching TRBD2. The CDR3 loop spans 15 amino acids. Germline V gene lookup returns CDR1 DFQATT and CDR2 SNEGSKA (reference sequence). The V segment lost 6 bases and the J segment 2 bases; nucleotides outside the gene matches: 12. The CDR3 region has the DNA TGCAGTGCCACCACATGGACTAGCCGAGCCTACGAGCAGTACTTC. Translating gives CSATTWTSRAYEQYF.

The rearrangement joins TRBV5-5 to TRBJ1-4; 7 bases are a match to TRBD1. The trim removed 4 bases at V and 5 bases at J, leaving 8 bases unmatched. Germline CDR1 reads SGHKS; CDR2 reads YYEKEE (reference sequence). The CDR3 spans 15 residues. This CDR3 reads CASSPRTGGNEKLFF. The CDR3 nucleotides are TGTGCCAGCAGCCCGAGGACAGGCGGGAATGAAAAACTGTTTTTT.

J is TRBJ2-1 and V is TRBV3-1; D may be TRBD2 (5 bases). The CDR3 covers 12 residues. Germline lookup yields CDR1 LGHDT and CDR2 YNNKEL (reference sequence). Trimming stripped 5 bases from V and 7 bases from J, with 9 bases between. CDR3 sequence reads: CASSETRNEQFF. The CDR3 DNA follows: TGTGCCAGCAGCGAAACTAGAAATGAGCAGTTCTTC.

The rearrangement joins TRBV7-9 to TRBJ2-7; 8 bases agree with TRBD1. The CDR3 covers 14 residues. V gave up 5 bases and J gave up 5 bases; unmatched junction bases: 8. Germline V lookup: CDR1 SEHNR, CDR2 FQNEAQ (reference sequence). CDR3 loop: CASSTQGAKNEQYF. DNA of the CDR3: TGTGCCAGCAGCACCCAGGGGGCTAAAAACGAGCAGTACTTC.

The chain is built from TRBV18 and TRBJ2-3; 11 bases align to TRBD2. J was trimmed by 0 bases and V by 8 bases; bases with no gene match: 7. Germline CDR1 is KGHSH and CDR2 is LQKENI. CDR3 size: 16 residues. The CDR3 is CASKRGTSGSTDTQYF. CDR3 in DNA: TGTGCCAGCAAACGTGGGACTAGCGGTAGCACAGATACGCAGTATTTT.

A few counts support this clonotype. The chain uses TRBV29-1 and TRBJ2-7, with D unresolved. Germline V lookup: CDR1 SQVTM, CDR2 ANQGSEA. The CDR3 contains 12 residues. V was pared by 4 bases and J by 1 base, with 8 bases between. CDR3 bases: TGCAGCGTTGCGGCTGGTTCCTACGAGCAGTACTTC. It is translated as CSVAAGSYEQYF.

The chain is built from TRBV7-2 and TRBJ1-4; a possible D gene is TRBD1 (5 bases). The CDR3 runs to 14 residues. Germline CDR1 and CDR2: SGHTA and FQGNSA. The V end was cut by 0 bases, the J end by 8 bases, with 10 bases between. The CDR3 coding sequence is TGTGCCAGCAGCTTAGCCCAGGGTGGCGAAAAACTGTTTTTT. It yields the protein CASSLAQGGEKLFF.

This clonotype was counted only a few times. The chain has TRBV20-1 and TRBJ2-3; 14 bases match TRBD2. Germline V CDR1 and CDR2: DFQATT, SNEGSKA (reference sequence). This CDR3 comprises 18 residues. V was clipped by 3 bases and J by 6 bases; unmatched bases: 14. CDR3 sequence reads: CSASRGLGGLAGVDTQYF. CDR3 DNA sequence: TGCAGTGCTAGCCGAGGTTTGGGGGGACTAGCGGGAGTTGATACGCAGTATTTT.

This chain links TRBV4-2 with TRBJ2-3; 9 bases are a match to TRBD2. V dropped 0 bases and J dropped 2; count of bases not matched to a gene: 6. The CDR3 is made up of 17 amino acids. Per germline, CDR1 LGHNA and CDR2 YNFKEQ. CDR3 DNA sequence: TGTGCCAGCAGCCAAGATAAAGCGGGGGGAATCACAGATACGCAGTATTTT. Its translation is CASSQDKAGGITDTQYF.

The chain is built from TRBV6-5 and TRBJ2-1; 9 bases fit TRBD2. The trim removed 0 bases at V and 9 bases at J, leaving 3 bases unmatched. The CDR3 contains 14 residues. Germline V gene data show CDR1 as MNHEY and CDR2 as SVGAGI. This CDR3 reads CASSYSGLAFEQFF. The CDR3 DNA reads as TGTGCCAGCAGTTACTCGGGACTAGCCTTTGAGCAGTTCTTC.

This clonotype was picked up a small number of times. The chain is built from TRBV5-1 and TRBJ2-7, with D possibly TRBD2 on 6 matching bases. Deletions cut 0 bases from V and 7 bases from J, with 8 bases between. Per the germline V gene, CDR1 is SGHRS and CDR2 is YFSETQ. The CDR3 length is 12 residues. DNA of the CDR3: TGCGCCAGCAGCTTGGTTGCGGGGGAGCAGTACTTC. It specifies CASSLVAGEQYF. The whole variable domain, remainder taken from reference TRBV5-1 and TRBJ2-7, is KAGVTQTPRYLIKTRGQQVTLSCSPISGHRSVSWYQQTPGQGLQFLFEYFSETQRNKGNFPGRFSGRQFSNSRSEMNVSTLELGDSALYLCASSLVAGEQYFGPGTRLTVT.

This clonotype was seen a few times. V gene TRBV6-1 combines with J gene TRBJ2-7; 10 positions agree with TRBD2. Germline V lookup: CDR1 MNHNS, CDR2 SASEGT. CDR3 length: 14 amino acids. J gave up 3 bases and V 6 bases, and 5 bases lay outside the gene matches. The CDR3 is CASRRTSGDYEQYV. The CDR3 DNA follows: TGTGCCAGCAGGAGAACTAGCGGGGACTACGAGCAGTACGTC.

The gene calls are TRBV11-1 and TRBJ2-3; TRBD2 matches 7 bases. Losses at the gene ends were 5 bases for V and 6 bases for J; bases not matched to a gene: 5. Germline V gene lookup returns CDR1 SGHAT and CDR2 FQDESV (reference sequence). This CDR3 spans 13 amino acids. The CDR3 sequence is CASSRMTSDTQYF. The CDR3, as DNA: TGTGCCAGCAGCCGAATGACTAGCGATACGCAGTATTTT.

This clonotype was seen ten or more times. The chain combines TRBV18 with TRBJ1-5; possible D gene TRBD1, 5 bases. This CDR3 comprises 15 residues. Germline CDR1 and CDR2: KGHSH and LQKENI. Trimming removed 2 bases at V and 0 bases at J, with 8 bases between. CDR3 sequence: CASSPGAYSNQPQHF. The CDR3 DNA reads TGTGCCAGCTCACCAGGGGCTTATAGCAATCAGCCCCAGCATTTT.

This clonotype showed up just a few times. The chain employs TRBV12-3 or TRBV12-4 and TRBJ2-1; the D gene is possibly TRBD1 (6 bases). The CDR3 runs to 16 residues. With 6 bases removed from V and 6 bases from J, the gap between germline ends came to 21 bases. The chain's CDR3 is CASSSTSGLGGNEQFF. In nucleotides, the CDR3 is TGTGCCAGCAGCTCCACCTCCGGGTTAGGGGGCAATGAGCAGTTCTTC.

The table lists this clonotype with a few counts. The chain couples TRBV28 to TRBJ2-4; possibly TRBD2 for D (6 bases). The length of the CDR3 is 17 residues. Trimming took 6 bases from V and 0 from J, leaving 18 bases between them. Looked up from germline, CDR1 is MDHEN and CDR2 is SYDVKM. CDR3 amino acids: CASRGLGLLAAKNIQYF. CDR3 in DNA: TGTGCCAGCAGGGGACTTGGGCTACTAGCAGCCAAAAACATTCAGTACTTC.

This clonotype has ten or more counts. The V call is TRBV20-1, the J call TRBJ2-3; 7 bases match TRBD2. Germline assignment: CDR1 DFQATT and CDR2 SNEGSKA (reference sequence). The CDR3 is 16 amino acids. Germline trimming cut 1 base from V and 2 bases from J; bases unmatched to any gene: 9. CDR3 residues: CSARGGTTWATDTQYF. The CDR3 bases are TGCAGTGCTAGAGGGGGGACTACCTGGGCCACAGATACGCAGTATTTT.

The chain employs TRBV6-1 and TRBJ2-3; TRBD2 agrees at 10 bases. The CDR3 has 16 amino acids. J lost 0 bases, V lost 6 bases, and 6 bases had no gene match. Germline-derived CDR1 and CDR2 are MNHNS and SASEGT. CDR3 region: CASSHLGLASTDTQYF. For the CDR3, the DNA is TGTGCCAGCAGCCACCTGGGACTAGCGAGCACAGATACGCAGTATTTT.

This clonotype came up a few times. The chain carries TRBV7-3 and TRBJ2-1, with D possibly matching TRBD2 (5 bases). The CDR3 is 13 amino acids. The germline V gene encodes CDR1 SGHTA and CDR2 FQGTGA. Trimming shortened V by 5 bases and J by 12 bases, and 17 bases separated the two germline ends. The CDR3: CASSAGLTSRQFF. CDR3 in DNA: TGTGCCAGCAGCGCCGGCCTTACTAGTAGGCAGTTCTTC.